This T cell receptor beta chain was sequenced for a study of type 1 regulatory T cells. Study findings and constraints: Compared with non-Tr1 cells, Tr1 cells showed a narrower TCR repertoire.

CDR1 is SGHTA and CDR2 is FQGTGA in the germline V gene. This CDR3 region has 15 residues. The ends lost 4 bases at V and 5 bases at J; junction bases unmatched: 8. This clonotype was detected many times. Its antigen remains unknown. MiXCR, applied by TCRdb to the reads, yields one record per CDR3 protein. The table shows a few thousand distinct CDR3 sequences, with approximately 24% occurring only once. This sequence originates from a human donor in good health. The V call is TRBV7-3, the J call TRBJ1-1; 9 bases are a match to TRBD1. Sequencing input: cultured type 1 regulatory T (Tr1) cells, either the whole culture or a sorted fraction (not recorded which). The CDR3 DNA follows: TGTGCCAGCAGCTCATCCCCGGGACAGGGAACTGAAGCTTTCTTT. Translation: CASSSSPGQGTEAFF.